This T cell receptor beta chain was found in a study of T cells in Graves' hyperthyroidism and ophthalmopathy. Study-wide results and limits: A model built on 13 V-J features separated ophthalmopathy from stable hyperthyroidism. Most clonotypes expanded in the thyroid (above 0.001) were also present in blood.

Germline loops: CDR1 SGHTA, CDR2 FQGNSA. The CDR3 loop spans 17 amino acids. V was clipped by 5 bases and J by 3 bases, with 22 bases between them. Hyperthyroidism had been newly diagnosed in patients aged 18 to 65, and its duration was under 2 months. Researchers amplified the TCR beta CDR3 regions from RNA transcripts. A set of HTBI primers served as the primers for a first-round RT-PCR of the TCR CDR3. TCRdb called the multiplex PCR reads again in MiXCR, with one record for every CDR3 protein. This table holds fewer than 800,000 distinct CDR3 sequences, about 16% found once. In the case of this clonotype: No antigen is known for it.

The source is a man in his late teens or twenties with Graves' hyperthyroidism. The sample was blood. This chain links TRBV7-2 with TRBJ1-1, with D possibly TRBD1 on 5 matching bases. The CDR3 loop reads CASSPVYRGGEDTEAFF. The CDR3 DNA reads TGTGCCAGCAGCCCGGTATATCGGGGGGGGGAGGACACTGAAGCTTTCTTT.